One and the same sample provided the 29 T cell receptor beta chains below, sequenced in a study of T cell repertoires in cytomegalovirus infection. For these TCRs, the target antigens are not known. TCRdb reprocessed the reads via MiXCR and lists one record per CDR3 protein. The sample has around 710,000 distinct CDR3 sequences, roughly 29% seen once. The sample consisted of cultured CD8+ T cells from PBMCs, taken from culture after CMV antigen stimulation. These receptors were obtained from a human donor in good health (CMV status not recorded). Some clones in this sample may be carry-over from other donors' samples.

This chain uses TRBV6-2 or TRBV6-3 with TRBJ1-1; D unresolved. The CDR3 totals 13 residues. V lost 7 bases to trimming and J lost 6 bases, with 15 bases between them. The germline V gene has CDR1 MNHEY and CDR2 SVGEGT. The CDR3 nucleotides are TGTGCCAGCACCACGTTGAGAGGACCTGAAGCTTTCTTT. This translates into CASTTLRGPEAFF.

V and J are TRBV12-3 or TRBV12-4 and TRBJ2-5, with D uncertain. The CDR3 extends over 14 amino acids. V was cut by 0 bases and J by 4 bases, with 9 bases left in between. The chain's CDR3 is CASSLASVGETQYF. The CDR3 DNA is TGTGCCAGCAGTTTAGCCTCCGTGGGAGAGACCCAGTACTTC.

This clonotype was observed at least ten times. The V and J genes are TRBV7-2 and TRBJ1-6; 9 nucleotides agree with TRBD1. The germline CDR1 and CDR2 sequences are SGHTA and FQGNSA. This CDR3 contains 13 residues. The ends lost 7 bases at V and 8 bases at J; junction bases unmatched: 3. The CDR3 nucleotides are TGTGCCAGCAAGGGGACAGGGCATTCACCCCTCCACTTT. The encoded protein is CASKGTGHSPLHF.

This chain joins TRBV9 and TRBJ1-2; a possible D gene is TRBD1 (5 bases). V was shortened by 0 bases and J by 8 bases, with 17 bases between the two germline ends. There are 15 residues in the CDR3. Germline values: CDR1 SGDLS, CDR2 YYNGEE. The CDR3 region has the DNA TGTGCCAGCAGCGTAGGCGGGGGTTCTTCCTCCGGCTACACCTTC. It translates to CASSVGGGSSSGYTF.

J is TRBJ1-2 and V is TRBV12-3 or TRBV12-4; D may be TRBD1 (5 bases). The V and J ends lost 3 bases and 10 bases respectively, with 15 bases between them. This CDR3 has 13 amino acids. CDR3 loop: CASSLGGKDLYTF. DNA for the CDR3: TGTGCCAGCAGTTTGGGGGGGAAGGACCTCTACACCTTC.

This sequence joins TRBV15 and TRBJ2-3; D is perhaps TRBD1 (6 bases). From germline, CDR1 is LNHNV and CDR2 YYDKDF (reference sequence). V lost 3 bases to trimming and J lost 0 bases, with 10 bases between them. The CDR3 covers 15 residues. DNA of the CDR3: TGTGCCACCAGCAGCGGACAGACTAGCACAGATACGCAGTATTTT. Translation: CATSSGQTSTDTQYF. Variable domain in full (rest from reference TRBV15 and TRBJ2-3): DAMVIQNPRYQVTQFGKPVTLSCSQTLNHNVMYWYQQKSSQAPKLLFHYYDKDFNNEADTPDNFQSRRPNTSFCFLDIRSPGLGDTAMYLCATSSGQTSTDTQYFGPGTRLTVL.

The CDR3 protein is CASSPWGVNQPQHF. DNA of the CDR3: TGTGCCAGCAGCCCGTGGGGCGTCAATCAGCCCCAGCATTTT. The chain links TRBV6-2 or TRBV6-3 to TRBJ1-5; perhaps TRBD1 as D (5 bases). Germline lookup yields CDR1 MNHEY and CDR2 SVGEGT. CDR3 length: 14 amino acids. V lost 6 bases and J lost 3, with 12 bases in between.

This clonotype was seen only a few times. The chain is built from TRBV2 and TRBJ2-7; tentatively, D is TRBD2 (6 bases). The germline CDR1 and CDR2 sequences are SNHLY and FYNNEI. The CDR3 covers 13 residues. The V end was cut by 6 bases, the J end by 5 bases, with 14 bases between. The CDR3 region is CASSPGGVDEQYF. The CDR3 nucleotides are TGTGCCAGCAGCCCCGGGGGAGTCGACGAGCAGTACTTC.

This clonotype was seen repeatedly, ten times or more. The chain combines TRBV7-6 with TRBJ2-3; the D is unclear. Germline lookup yields CDR1 SGHVS and CDR2 FNYEAQ. The CDR3 covers 15 residues. The germline V and J ends were trimmed by 4 bases and 2 bases, with 13 bases remaining between them. CDR3 nucleotide sequence: TGTGCCAGCAGCTCTGGCCCCCAAGACACAGATACGCAGTATTTT. It yields the protein CASSSGPQDTDTQYF.

V is TRBV5-1 and J is TRBJ2-1; 10 nucleotides line up with TRBD1. The CDR3 spans 16 residues. Germline V gene data show CDR1 as SGHRS and CDR2 as YFSETQ. V shed 4 bases and J 5 bases; nucleotides not matched to a gene: 9. CDR3 nucleotides: TGCGCCAGCAGCAAAACGACAGGGGGCTTGGACAATGAGCAGTTCTTC. As protein: CASSKTTGGLDNEQFF.

The sample holds a few counts of this clonotype. The chain carries TRBV12-3 or TRBV12-4 and TRBJ1-2, with D perhaps matching TRBD1 (5 bases). This CDR3 contains 11 residues. The V and J ends lost 7 bases and 10 bases respectively, with 13 bases between them. CDR3 sequence: CASTRGQDYTF. The DNA of the CDR3 is TGTGCCAGCACAAGGGGCCAAGACTACACCTTC.

The J gene is TRBJ2-1, the V gene TRBV6-5; possible D gene TRBD1, 5 bases. The CDR3 has 13 amino acids. V dropped 10 bases and J dropped 9 bases, with 19 bases sitting between them. Germline loops: CDR1 MNHEY, CDR2 SVGAGI. CDR3: CANRLMTESEQFF. The CDR3 nucleotides are TGTGCCAACAGACTTATGACAGAAAGTGAGCAGTTCTTC.

The V and J genes are TRBV7-3 and TRBJ2-1; D not resolved. Germline V gene data show CDR1 as SGHTA and CDR2 as FQGTGA. CDR3 length equals 13 residues. The ends were cut back, 1 base at V and 10 bases at J, with 11 bases in the middle. The CDR3 spells CASSLSPPGEQFF. CDR3 DNA: TGTGCCAGCAGCTTAAGTCCGCCCGGAGAGCAGTTCTTC.

This clonotype has a count of ten or more. The chain uses TRBV6-1 and TRBJ2-2, with 7 bases identical to TRBD2. V lost 2 bases, J lost 3 bases, and 0 bases stayed unmatched. Germline V gene sequence: CDR1 MNHNS, CDR2 SASEGT. This CDR3 comprises 14 residues. The CDR3 DNA sequence: TGTGCCAGCAGTGAACTAGCGGACACCGGGGAGCTGTTTTTT. Translating gives CASSELADTGELFF.

A few counts support this clonotype. The chain recombines TRBV6-6 with TRBJ1-5; no clear D. Germline lookup yields CDR1 MNHNY and CDR2 SVGAGI (reference sequence). The ends were cut back, 2 bases at V and 6 bases at J, with 11 bases in the middle. This CDR3 contains 14 residues. The CDR3 reads CASSYGEGGQPQHF. In DNA form, the CDR3 reads TGTGCCAGCAGTTACGGGGAGGGAGGTCAGCCCCAGCATTTT.

This clonotype was counted once. The chain joins TRBV13 to TRBJ2-7; 10 positions agree with TRBD2. V lost 6 bases, J lost 4 bases, and 9 bases stayed unmatched. This CDR3 spans 15 amino acids. CDR1 is PRHDT, CDR2 FYEKMQ, per germline (reference sequence). In DNA, the CDR3 is TGTGCCAGCAGAGTGGCTAGCGGGGGCCAATACGAGCAGTACTTC. The encoded protein is CASRVASGGQYEQYF.

This sequence joins TRBV7-4 and TRBJ2-6; TRBD1 aligns across 9 bases. This CDR3 contains 17 residues. CDR1 is SGHVT, CDR2 SQSDAQ, per germline. V shed 6 bases and J 2 bases; nucleotides not matched to a gene: 8. The CDR3, as DNA: TGTGCCAGCAGTCGTCCCGGGACAGGGACTGGGGCCAACGTCCTGACTTTC. Translation: CASSRPGTGTGANVLTF.

Only a few counts were recorded for this clonotype. J is TRBJ2-1 and V is TRBV7-9, with D hard to call. Trimming cost V 1 base and J 4 bases, with 17 bases left between them. Germline V CDR1 and CDR2: SEHNR, FQNEAQ (reference sequence). The CDR3 runs to 17 residues. CDR3 bases: TGTGCCAGCAGCTTAGACGGCAGGCGAGACCCATACAATGAGCAGTTCTTC. It translates to CASSLDGRRDPYNEQFF.

This clonotype came up a few times. The chain combines TRBV6-1 with TRBJ2-1; D is uncertain. Per germline, CDR1 MNHNS and CDR2 SASEGT. This CDR3 comprises 14 residues. Deletions cut 4 bases from V and 2 bases from J, with 9 bases between. The CDR3, as DNA: TGTGCCAGCAGTGCCCGTGGCCCCTACAATGAGCAGTTCTTC. It translates to CASSARGPYNEQFF.

This clonotype was seen a single time. The rearrangement uses TRBV4-1 and TRBJ2-3; D unclear. The CDR3 contains 12 residues. Trimming pared 7 bases from V and 5 bases from J, leaving 10 bases between. Germline CDR1 is MGHRA and CDR2 is YSYEKL. This CDR3 is CASTQTGDTQYF. CDR3 DNA: TGCGCCAGCACCCAGACGGGAGATACGCAGTATTTT.

This clonotype was observed at least ten times. J is TRBJ1-5 and V is TRBV7-9, with D maybe TRBD1 (5 bases). Germline V lookup: CDR1 SEHNR, CDR2 FQNEAQ (reference sequence). CDR3 length: 15 amino acids. V lost 4 bases and J lost 5, with 15 bases in between. The CDR3 is CASSSSLQGYQPQHF. The CDR3 region has the DNA TGTGCCAGCAGCTCTTCGCTCCAGGGTTATCAGCCCCAGCATTTT.

This clonotype was counted only a few times. This chain uses TRBV12-3 or TRBV12-4 with TRBJ2-1; 8 nucleotides agree with TRBD1. V trimming: 3 bases; J trimming: 6 bases; junction bases outside the gene matches: 7. The CDR3 spans 15 residues. For the CDR3, the DNA is TGTGCCAGCAGTTTTGGGGCAGGGGGCTTCAATGAGCAGTTCTTC. Its translation: CASSFGAGGFNEQFF.

A note on this clonotype: A junction end diverges from the germline sequence, so it may reflect a read error. The V gene is TRBV10-3, the J gene TRBJ2-2; 7 positions agree with TRBD1. This CDR3 is 13 amino acids long. Germline loops: CDR1 ENHRY, CDR2 SYGVKD. Here the CDR3 DNA reads TGTGCCATCAAGACAGGGAGTACCGGGGAGCTGTCTTTT. It is translated as CAIKTGSTGELSF.

This clonotype was observed a few times. The chain links TRBV19 to TRBJ2-1; D might be TRBD1 (5 bases). Between the trimmed V and J ends, which lost 1 base and 5 bases, there was a span of 9 bases. The germline V gene encodes CDR1 LNHDA and CDR2 SQIVND (reference sequence). The CDR3 totals 14 residues. CDR3: CASSIVGADNEQFF. CDR3 coding DNA: TGTGCCAGTAGTATAGTAGGGGCCGACAATGAGCAGTTCTTC.

For this clonotype: The germline gene is not matched at one end of the junction; a read error may be the cause. The chain recombines TRBV7-9 with TRBJ2-2, with 15 bases aligning to TRBD2. This CDR3 is built from 19 residues. CDR1 is SEHNR and CDR2 is FQNEAQ in the germline V gene (reference sequence). CDR3 coding DNA: TGTGCCAGCAGCGGCGGGACTAGCGGGGGGACCGCGAACACCGGGGTGCTGTTTTTT. Amino acid sequence: CASSGGTSGGTANTGVLFF.

The chain employs TRBV25-1 and TRBJ1-1, with 7 positions matching TRBD1. The length of the CDR3 is 16 residues. Germline V gives CDR1 MGHDK, CDR2 SYGVNS. V shed 3 bases, J shed 0 bases, and the junction held 7 bases outside the gene matches. In DNA form, the CDR3 reads TGTGCCAGCAGTGATCGCCGGGACAGCTTGAACACTGAAGCTTTCTTT. Amino acid sequence: CASSDRRDSLNTEAFF.

As regards this clonotype: An end of the junction does not agree with germline; a read error may underlie this. This rearrangement joins TRBV4-1 to TRBJ2-2, with 11 nucleotides matching TRBD2. Germline CDR1 is MGHRA and CDR2 is YSYEKL. The CDR3 is made up of 18 amino acids. The CDR3 loop reads CASSQDLLAGGDTGELFF. DNA for the CDR3: TGTGCCAGCAGCCAAGATCTTCTAGCGGGGGGTGACACCGGGGAGCTGTTTTTT.

This clonotype came up many times. This chain uses TRBV19 with TRBJ1-1; TRBD1 agrees at 8 bases. CDR3 length equals 14 residues. Germline trimming cut 6 bases from V and 1 base from J; bases unmatched to any gene: 4. Germline values: CDR1 LNHDA, CDR2 SQIVND (reference sequence). In nucleotides, the CDR3 is TGTGCCAGTAGGACAGGGGCCTGGAACACTGAAGCTTTCTTT. It specifies CASRTGAWNTEAFF.

As regards this clonotype: This clone may be a read error of a much larger clone one base away. The chain is built from TRBV7-2 and TRBJ2-3; unclear D gene. From germline, CDR1 is SGHTA and CDR2 FQGNSA. CDR3 length equals 12 residues. Between the trimmed V and J ends, which lost 8 bases and 3 bases, there was a span of 9 bases. The DNA for the CDR3 is TGTGCCAGCCTTAGGGTAACAGATACGCAGTATTTT. Amino acids: CASLRVTDTQYF.